The 19 T cell receptor beta chains given below trace back to one sample, sequenced in a study of regulatory T cells in long-lasting Graves disease. In building TCR beta libraries, iRepertoire HTBI primers were used together with Arm-PCR of CDR3 regions. TCRdb ran MiXCR on the multiplex PCR reads and lists one entry per CDR3 protein. The data hold hundreds of thousands of distinct CDR3 sequences, with 15% to 20% observed a single time. Time point meaning: newly diagnosed GD, antithyroid drugs for less than 3 months. PBMCs were the source of the RNA used for TCR sequencing. The same data also went into a second study, on T cells in Graves' hyperthyroidism and ophthalmopathy.

Sequences were derived from peripheral blood mononuclear cells (PBMCs), sampled at new diagnosis, from a patient treated with antithyroid drugs. These TCRs come from a woman aged 35-65 years with Graves disease.

In nucleotides, the CDR3 is TGTGCCAGCAGCCCATGGGGGGGAATCTACGAGCAGTACTTC. It yields the protein CASSPWGGIYEQYF. This chain links TRBV7-8 with TRBJ2-7; 7 bases are a match to TRBD2. With 5 bases clipped from V and 3 bases from J, the junction kept 7 bases outside the gene matches. The CDR3 sequence is 14 residues long. The germline CDR1 and CDR2 sequences are SGHVS and FQNEAQ.

This clonotype was picked up many times. The J gene is TRBJ1-6, the V gene TRBV3-1; D not resolved. This CDR3 is 14 amino acids long. Trimming took off 1 base at V and 9 bases at J, with 10 bases between the two ends. Germline-derived CDR1 and CDR2 are LGHDT and YNNKEL (reference sequence). The CDR3 sequence: CASSQASEGSPLHF. For the CDR3, the DNA is TGTGCCAGCAGCCAAGCATCGGAGGGTTCACCCCTCCACTTT.

Ten or more counts support this clonotype. This chain connects TRBV18 to TRBJ1-1; D is unclear. In germline, CDR1 is KGHSH, CDR2 LQKENI. Trimming cost V 5 bases and J 3 bases, with 7 bases left between them. This CDR3 has 12 amino acids. The CDR3 DNA reads as TGTGCCAGCTCAATGGGCGACACTGAAGCTTTCTTT. Translation gives CASSMGDTEAFF.

This clonotype was seen at least ten times. The chain has TRBV20-1 and TRBJ1-2; D is possibly TRBD1 (5 bases). Germline CDR1 and CDR2: DFQATT and SNEGSKA (reference sequence). V was pared by 1 base and J by 4 bases, with 10 bases between. CDR3 size: 13 residues. CDR3 nucleotides: TGCAGTGCTAGAGCCGGGACGGCCTATGGCTACACCTTC. Encoded protein: CSARAGTAYGYTF.

The chain couples TRBV5-1 to TRBJ1-3; no reliable D call. V was pared by 4 bases and J by 0 bases, with 5 bases between. The CDR3 runs 13 residues. Per germline, CDR1 SGHRS and CDR2 YFSETQ. The CDR3: CASSVDSGNTIYF. As DNA, the CDR3 is TGCGCCAGCAGCGTTGACTCTGGAAACACCATATATTTT.

This clonotype was seen at least ten times. CDR3 protein: CASSLSRSGTNTEAFF. The CDR3, as DNA: TGTGCCAGCAGTTTATCGCGATCTGGAACGAACACTGAAGCTTTCTTT. The chain carries TRBV27 and TRBJ1-1; D is uncertain. The CDR3 sequence is 16 residues long. The V end was cut by 0 bases, the J end by 1 base, with 12 bases between. The germline CDR1 and CDR2 sequences are MNHEY and SMNVEV (reference sequence).

V usage is TRBV6-1 and J usage is TRBJ1-4, with D hard to call. V was clipped by 7 bases and J by 11 bases, with 20 bases between them. CDR3 length: 14 amino acids. The germline V gene has CDR1 MNHNS and CDR2 SASEGT. The CDR3 reads CASTDFTARQKLFF. CDR3 sequence (DNA): TGTGCCAGCACCGACTTCACTGCCCGGCAGAAACTGTTTTTT.

This clonotype has a handful of counts. This may stem from a read error, because a much larger clone lies one nucleotide away. The CDR3 protein is CASSHPGVSHEQYF. CDR3 sequence (DNA): TGTGCCAGCAGCCACCCCGGCGTCTCCCACGAGCAGTACTTC. The V gene is TRBV7-9, the J gene TRBJ2-7; D not certain. The V gene's germline CDR1 is SEHNR and CDR2 FQNEAQ (reference sequence). CDR3 length: 14 amino acids.

In this sample, this clonotype turned up many times. The CDR3 here is CASSEEATSGNTIYF. CDR3 in DNA: TGTGCCAGCTCCGAGGAGGCGACCTCTGGAAACACCATATATTTT. The rearrangement links TRBV18 to TRBJ1-3; D remains unclear. CDR3 length: 15 residues. Per the germline V gene, CDR1 is KGHSH and CDR2 is LQKENI. With 6 bases removed from V and 0 bases from J, the gap between germline ends came to 12 bases. Full variable domain (rest looked up from reference TRBV18 and TRBJ1-3): NAGVMQNPRHLVRRRGQEARLRCSPMKGHSHVYWYRQLPEEGLKFMVYLQKENIIDESGMPKERFSAEFPKEGPSILRIQQVVRGDSAAYFCASSEEATSGNTIYFGEGSWLTVV.

This clonotype was recorded at least ten times. The V and J genes are TRBV12-3 or TRBV12-4 and TRBJ1-1, with TRBD1 matching over 8 bases. The ends lost 0 bases at V and 3 bases at J; junction bases unmatched: 3. There are 15 residues in the CDR3. CDR3: CASSLANRGDTEAFF. The CDR3 DNA reads as TGTGCCAGCAGTTTAGCCAACAGGGGGGACACTGAAGCTTTCTTT.

The V call is TRBV6-2 or TRBV6-3, the J call TRBJ2-2, with D perhaps matching TRBD1 or TRBD2 (7 bases each). The germline gives CDR1 MNHEY, CDR2 SVGEGT. The CDR3 loop spans 14 amino acids. Trimming stripped 6 bases from V and 7 bases from J, with 15 bases between. The CDR3 region is CASSPGGAGGELFF. CDR3 nucleotides: TGTGCCAGCAGCCCAGGGGGGGCTGGCGGGGAGCTGTTTTTT.

Many counts were recorded for this clonotype. The chain links TRBV6-1 to TRBJ2-7; 10 bases are shared with TRBD2. The CDR3 has 16 residues. Germline trimming cut 8 bases from V and 0 bases from J; bases unmatched to any gene: 10. Germline CDR1 is MNHNS and CDR2 is SASEGT. The CDR3 bases are TGTGCCAGCGCCCTAGAGACTAGCGGGCCCTCCTACGAGCAGTACTTC. Its translation is CASALETSGPSYEQYF.

J is TRBJ2-4 and V is TRBV6-1; 10 bases agree with TRBD1. The V segment lost 7 bases and the J segment 6 bases; nucleotides outside the gene matches: 3. Germline V gene sequence: CDR1 MNHNS, CDR2 SASEGT. CDR3 length equals 13 residues. This CDR3 reads CASTGTGVNIQYF. The CDR3 DNA sequence: TGTGCCAGCACCGGGACAGGGGTAAACATTCAGTACTTC.

This clonotype was seen a few times. The chain uses TRBV5-1 and TRBJ2-5, with a weak D call TRBD1 (6 bases). Germline V CDR1 and CDR2: SGHRS, YFSETQ. The CDR3 is 14 amino acids. The germline V and J ends were trimmed by 4 bases and 1 base, with 11 bases remaining between them. The CDR3 bases are TGCGCCAGCAGCCAAGGACAGATCCAAGAGACCCAGTACTTC. This sequence encodes CASSQGQIQETQYF.

In this sample, this clonotype turned up a few times. The gene calls are TRBV9 and TRBJ2-5; D is ambiguous. This CDR3 is 15 amino acids long. V was trimmed by 0 bases and J by 1 base, leaving 10 bases between them. Germline CDR1 is SGDLS and CDR2 is YYNGEE. The CDR3: CASSVAGGLQETQYF. CDR3 DNA: TGTGCCAGCAGCGTAGCGGGTGGCCTCCAAGAGACCCAGTACTTC.

The rearrangement links TRBV19 to TRBJ1-6, with TRBD1 matching over 7 bases. The CDR3 sequence is 15 residues long. Germline V CDR1 and CDR2: LNHDA, SQIVND (reference sequence). The ends lost 3 bases at V and 7 bases at J; junction bases unmatched: 6. CDR3 sequence reads: CASSIGQVGNSPLHF. The CDR3 DNA sequence: TGTGCCAGTAGTATCGGACAGGTCGGGAATTCACCCCTCCACTTT.

This clonotype came up a few times. The chain recombines TRBV7-9 with TRBJ2-5; unclear D gene. The CDR3 spans 12 residues. Germline lookup yields CDR1 SEHNR and CDR2 FQNEAQ (reference sequence). The V and J ends lost 5 bases and 5 bases respectively, with 9 bases between them. This CDR3 reads CASSPTLETQYF. The CDR3 DNA sequence: TGTGCCAGCAGCCCGACCCTGGAGACCCAGTACTTC.

This clonotype was picked up many times. The V gene is TRBV28, the J gene TRBJ1-2; TRBD1 aligns across 8 bases. Per the germline V gene, CDR1 is MDHEN and CDR2 is SYDVKM. This CDR3 is built from 12 residues. V shed 7 bases, J shed 4 bases, and the junction held 2 bases outside the gene matches. The CDR3 region is CASTGQVYGYTF. The CDR3 nucleotides read TGTGCCAGCACGGGACAGGTCTATGGCTACACCTTC.

This clonotype has only a few counts. The chain has TRBV9 and TRBJ1-2; D gene unclear. Germline V lookup: CDR1 SGDLS, CDR2 YYNGEE. The ends were cut back, 4 bases at V and 1 base at J, with 11 bases in the middle. This CDR3 is built from 14 residues. DNA for the CDR3: TGTGCCAGCAGCCCACCGGCTGGTAACTATGGCTACACCTTC. Protein product: CASSPPAGNYGYTF.